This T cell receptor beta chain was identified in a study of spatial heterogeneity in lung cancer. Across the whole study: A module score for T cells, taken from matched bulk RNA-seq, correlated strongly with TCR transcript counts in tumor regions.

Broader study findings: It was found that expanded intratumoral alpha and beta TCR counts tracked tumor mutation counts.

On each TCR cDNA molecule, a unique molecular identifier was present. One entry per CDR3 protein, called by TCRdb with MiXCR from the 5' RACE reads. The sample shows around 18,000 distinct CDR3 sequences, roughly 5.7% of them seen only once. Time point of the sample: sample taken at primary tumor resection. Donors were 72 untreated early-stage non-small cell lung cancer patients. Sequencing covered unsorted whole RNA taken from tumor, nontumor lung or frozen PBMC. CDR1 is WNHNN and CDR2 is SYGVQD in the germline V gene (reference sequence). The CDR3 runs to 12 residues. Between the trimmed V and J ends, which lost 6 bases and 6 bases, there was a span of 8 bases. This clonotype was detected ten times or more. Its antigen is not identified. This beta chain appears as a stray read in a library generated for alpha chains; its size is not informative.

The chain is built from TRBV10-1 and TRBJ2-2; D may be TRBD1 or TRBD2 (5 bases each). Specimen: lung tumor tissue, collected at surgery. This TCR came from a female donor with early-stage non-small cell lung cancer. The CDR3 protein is CASRGESGELFF. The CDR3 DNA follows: TGCGCCAGCAGGGGGGAATCCGGGGAGCTGTTTTTT.